The source of this TCR beta chain is a study of cytomegalovirus exposure and HLA in healthy donors. The protocol was immunoSEQ multiplex PCR, while the TCRdb copy is restricted to in-frame clones and leaves out a portion. The sample lists tens of thousands of clones, approximately 88% occurring once. The germline V gene encodes CDR1 LNHNV and CDR2 YYDKDF (reference sequence). V lost 9 bases and J lost 6, with 15 bases in between. CDR3 length equals 13 residues. This clonotype was sampled from a woman younger than 35 in good health and CMV-seronegative. The specimen sequenced was PBMCs. This chain joins TRBV15 and TRBJ1-5, with D possibly being TRBD1 (6 bases). This CDR3 reads CATAVGASQPQHF. The CDR3 DNA is TGTGCCACGGCGGTGGGGGCAAGTCAGCCCCAGCATTTT. Full variable domain (missing parts from reference TRBV15 and TRBJ1-5): DAMVIQNPRYQVTQFGKPVTLSCSQTLNHNVMYWYQQKSSQAPKLLFHYYDKDFNNEADTPDNFQSRRPNTSFCFLDIRSPGLGDTAMYLCATAVGASQPQHFGDGTRLSIL.